A selection of T cell receptor beta chains follows, all from one sample in a study of blood T cell repertoires in COVID-19. TCRdb's copy holds only in-frame clones and misses some; the assay was immunoSEQ multiplex PCR. The sample gives about 320,000 clones, about nine tenths of which show up once; about 1.5% is in the top ten. The sample consisted of peripheral blood. The source is a woman in her 30s with COVID-19, enrolled during active disease. CDR3s include the opening cysteine and the closing phenylalanine or tryptophan. Fields, in order: clone size, D gene, J gene, V gene, CDR3 protein, CDR3 DNA. D genes are given only for firm matches. Clone size appears in some rows only: once, few, many, or a class for an expanded clone.

. | . | TRBJ1-1 | TRBV11-3 | CASSPGLTVEAFF | TGTGCCAGCAGCCCGGGCTTGACAGTTGAAGCTTTCTTT
. | . | TRBJ1-3 | TRBV5-5 | CASSFGEQISGNTIYF | TGTGCCAGCAGCTTCGGGGAACAGATCTCTGGAAACACCATATATTTT
. | . | TRBJ1-3 | TRBV2 | CASRDLSSGNTIYF | TGTGCCAGCAGGGACTTGAGCTCTGGAAACACCATATATTTT
. | . | TRBJ1-3 | TRBV18 | CASSAQGSGNTIYF | TGTGCCAGCTCAGCGCAGGGATCTGGAAACACCATATATTTT
. | . | TRBJ2-5 | TRBV7-2 | CASSLDPGTRSQYF | TGTGCCAGCAGCTTAGATCCTGGGACAAGGTCCCAGTACTTC
. | . | TRBJ2-1 | TRBV5-4 | CASSLAWAGKENNEQFF | TGTGCCAGCAGCTTGGCGTGGGCAGGGAAAGAAAACAATGAGCAGTTCTTC
. | . | TRBJ1-1 | TRBV7-8 | CASSLAAGGGTSAFF | TGTGCCAGCAGCTTAGCCGCGGGAGGGGGGACAAGCGCTTTCTTT
. | . | TRBJ1-1 | TRBV29-1 | CSVEGRVQGGATEAFF | TGCAGCGTTGAAGGAAGGGTGCAGGGAGGGGCCACTGAAGCTTTCTTT
. | TRBD1 | TRBJ1-6 | TRBV18 | CASSPTGKDSPLHF | TGTGCCAGCTCACCGACAGGGAAGGATTCACCCCTCCACTTT
. | TRBD1 | TRBJ1-4 | TRBV16 | CASSQFPGQDSEKLFF | TGTGCCAGCAGCCAATTTCCGGGACAGGATAGTGAAAAACTGTTTTTT
. | . | TRBJ1-4 | TRBV15 | CATSRDRGFGNEKLFF | TGTGCCACCAGCAGAGATAGGGGGTTTGGTAATGAAAAACTGTTTTTT
. | TRBD1 | TRBJ2-2 | TRBV11-3 | CASSQGQVGELFF | TGTGCCAGCAGCCAGGGACAGGTTGGGGAGCTGTTTTTT
. | . | TRBJ1-2 | TRBV7-2 | CASSQGGGHYGYTF | TGTGCCAGCAGCCAGGGTGGAGGGCACTATGGCTACACCTTC
. | . | TRBJ2-6 | TRBV19 | CASSSAGSLSGANVLTF | TGTGCCAGTAGTTCAGCAGGGTCCCTCTCTGGGGCCAACGTCCTGACTTTC
. | TRBD1 | TRBJ1-5 | TRBV6-4 | CASSPQRDRGDRQPQHF | TGTGCCAGCAGTCCCCAGAGGGACAGGGGTGATCGTCAGCCCCAGCATTTT
. | TRBD2 | TRBJ2-1 | TRBV6-5 | CASRLAGGPWNEQFF | TGTGCCAGCAGGTTAGCGGGGGGGCCCTGGAATGAGCAGTTCTTC
. | . | TRBJ1-2 | TRBV5-1 | CASSLTASPLNYGYTF | TGCGCCAGCAGCTTGACAGCCTCGCCCCTCAACTATGGCTACACCTTC
. | . | TRBJ1-4 | TRBV4-1 | CASSHSHQKEKLFF | TGCGCCAGCAGCCATTCCCACCAGAAGGAAAAACTGTTTTTT
once | TRBD1 | TRBJ1-4 | TRBV5-6 | CASSQTGVSEKLFF | TGTGCCAGCAGCCAAACAGGGGTCAGTGAAAAACTGTTTTTT
. | TRBD1 | TRBJ1-2 | TRBV9 | CASSVRGTEVYGYTF | TGTGCCAGCAGCGTACGTGGGACAGAGGTTTATGGCTACACCTTC
. | . | TRBJ2-5 | TRBV6-5 | CASSNQAQETQYF | TGTGCCAGCAGTAATCAGGCACAAGAGACCCAGTACTTC
. | TRBD1 | TRBJ1-5 | TRBV30 | CAWNQGGNQPQHF | TGTGCCTGGAATCAGGGGGGCAATCAGCCCCAGCATTTT
. | TRBD1 | TRBJ1-1 | TRBV7-3 | CASSARPGQGTEAFF | TGTGCCAGCAGCGCGCGACCGGGACAGGGAACTGAAGCTTTCTTT
. | TRBD1 | TRBJ1-2 | TRBV4-3 | CASSQEGTGGGYGYTF | TGCGCCAGCAGCCAAGAAGGGACAGGGGGCGGCTATGGCTACACCTTC
. | . | TRBJ2-3 | TRBV6-1 | CASSEYAGASTDTQYF | TGTGCCAGCAGTGAATACGCGGGGGCGAGCACAGATACGCAGTATTTT
. | . | TRBJ1-1 | TRBV5-1 | CASSLPGSNTEAFF | TGCGCCAGCAGCTTGCCAGGTTCAAACACTGAAGCTTTCTTT
. | . | TRBJ2-2 | TRBV4-1 | CASSRGEKNTGELFF | TGCGCCAGCAGCCGCGGGGAGAAAAACACCGGGGAGCTGTTTTTT
once | . | TRBJ1-2 | TRBV9 | CASRRSANYGYTF | TGTGCCAGCCGGAGGTCGGCTAACTATGGCTACACCTTC
. | . | TRBJ1-1 | TRBV6-5 | CASSPGGRAFF | TGTGCCAGCAGCCCCGGGGGGAGGGCTTTCTTT
. | TRBD1 | TRBJ1-1 | TRBV5-5 | CASSPRDRGEFTEAFF | TGTGCCAGCAGCCCCCGGGACAGGGGGGAATTCACTGAAGCTTTCTTT
. | . | TRBJ1-4 | TRBV4-2 | CASSQDREKLFF | TGTGCCAGCAGCCAAGATAGAGAAAAACTGTTTTTT
. | TRBD1 | TRBJ2-3 | TRBV5-1 | CASSWTGGTDTQYF | TGCGCCAGCAGTTGGACAGGGGGCACAGATACGCAGTATTTT
. | . | TRBJ1-1 | TRBV7-8 | CASSLASRTMVFEAFF | TGTGCCAGCAGCTTAGCATCTAGGACAATGGTATTTGAAGCTTTCTTT
. | TRBD1 | TRBJ1-2 | TRBV4-1 | CASSLQGGYGYTF | TGCGCCAGCAGCCTTCAGGGGGGCTATGGCTACACCTTC
. | . | TRBJ1-1 | TRBV24-1 | CATRTDQNTEAFF | TGTGCCACCAGAACAGACCAGAACACTGAAGCTTTCTTT
. | . | TRBJ1-3 | TRBV7-2 | CASSSARAGNTIYF | TGTGCCAGCAGCTCCGCCAGGGCTGGAAACACCATATATTTT
. | . | TRBJ1-2 | TRBV2 | CASSDGEGGDGYTF | TGTGCCAGCAGTGACGGCGAAGGGGGTGACGGCTACACCTTC
. | . | TRBJ1-3 | TRBV5-6 | CASSFLTTSSGNTIYF | TGTGCCAGCAGCTTCTTGACAACCAGCTCTGGAAACACCATATATTTT